The sequence of this TCR beta chain was determined in a study of metastatic and nonmetastatic thyroid tumors. Whole-study context: Samples came from malignant and benign thyroid patients, and repertoires were compared across blood and tumor or nodule tissue. Broader study findings: A significant increase in TCR beta diversity was reportedly seen in malignant thyroid tumors relative to benign nodules, in blood and tumor.

Per the original data handling: Across clinicopathological groups, CDR3 differences served as the basis for building a distant-metastasis classifier for papillary thyroid cancer. TCRdb re-clonotyped the PCR reads via MiXCR. TCRdb assigned the V and J calls; the authors' analysis was not used. This sample has 50,000 or so clones, with less than 25% found just once. In the case of this clone: Antigen unknown. One end of the junction fails to match germline, which may point to a read error.

There were no patients who had received any treatment before thyroid surgery. CDR3 size: 16 residues. This chain uses TRBV12-3 or TRBV12-4 with TRBJ1-5; no clear D gene. This TCR was sampled from a male donor with papillary thyroid cancer or a benign thyroid nodule (not recorded which). Some clones in this sample may be carry-over from other donors' samples. Sequences were obtained from blood. As DNA, the CDR3 is TGTGCCAGCAGTTTATTCGTCGGTAGTAGCAATCAGTCCCAGCATTTT. Its protein product is CASSLFVGSSNQSQHF.